This T cell receptor (beta chain) came from a study of T cell responses to AZD1222 COVID-19 vaccine. The CDR3 runs 14 residues. Germline V lookup: CDR1 LGHNA, CDR2 YNFKEQ. Trimming stripped 0 bases from V and 6 bases from J, with 9 bases between. Sequenced by immunoSEQ multiplex PCR; TCRdb stores in-frame clones only, minus some. The repertoire has roughly 120,000 clones, about 90% of them found once; the top ten carry approximately 5.1%. This chain uses TRBV4-2 with TRBJ2-1; D not resolved. Source: peripheral blood, taken on day 0 of AZD1222 vaccination. This receptor was identified in an adult in good health. CDR3 DNA: TGTGCCAGCAGCCAAGATCGCCGTGGCAATGAGCAGTTCTTC. Protein: CASSQDRRGNEQFF.